This T cell receptor (beta chain) was documented in a study of T cells and copy number aberrations in small-cell lung cancer. Libraries were prepared by immunoSEQ multiplex PCR; TCRdb keeps only in-frame clonotypes and omits some of them. The sample contains around 6,200 clones, 70% to 80% of which appear only once. Each donor had smoking or heavy second-hand smoke exposure. V shed 3 bases and J 6 bases; nucleotides not matched to a gene: 11. The CDR3 sequence is 14 residues long. Germline CDR1 GTSNPN, CDR2 SVGIG (reference sequence). This chain uses TRBV30 with TRBJ2-7; 7 bases agree with TRBD2. The receptor was derived from a man aged 45-60 years with small cell lung cancer. Sequenced input: tumor tissue. CDR3 protein: CAWRRAGMTFEQYF. The CDR3 DNA is TGTGCCTGGAGGAGAGCGGGAATGACTTTCGAGCAGTACTTC.